A single sample gave rise to the 4 T cell receptor beta chains below, sequenced in a study of breast tumors, draining lymph nodes, adjacent tissues. TCRdb analysed the multiplex PCR reads with MiXCR anew, one entry per CDR3 protein. This table holds over 10,000 distinct CDR3 sequences, roughly 60% found once. The sequencing input was tumor-adjacent breast tissue. These receptors all come from a female donor with breast cancer. Some clones in this sample may be carry-over from other donors' samples.

The rearrangement links TRBV20-1 to TRBJ1-5; TRBD1 matches 10 bases. The V segment lost 2 bases and the J segment 2 bases; nucleotides outside the gene matches: 3. The germline gives CDR1 DFQATT, CDR2 SNEGSKA (reference sequence). The CDR3 totals 15 residues. DNA for the CDR3: TGCAGTGCTAGATCCGGGACAGGGGGCAATCAGCCCCAGCATTTT. Amino acid sequence: CSARSGTGGNQPQHF.

This clonotype was picked up many times. This sequence may be a read error, since a much larger clone differs from it by one base. J is TRBJ2-1 and V is TRBV6-2 or TRBV6-3; D is uncertain. Germline V gives CDR1 MNHEY, CDR2 SVGEGT. The CDR3 is 12 amino acids. The V gene lost 6 bases and the J gene lost 9 bases, with 12 bases spanning the gap. CDR3 DNA: TGTGCCAGCAGACCGCAAGGGCGTGAGCAGTTCTTC. Its protein product is CASRPQGREQFF.

Notes on this clonotype: One end of the junction fails to match germline, which may point to a read error. The chain uses TRBV19 and TRBJ2-7; 8 nucleotides line up with TRBD1. This CDR3 has 16 residues. Looked up from germline, CDR1 is LNHDA and CDR2 is SQIVND (reference sequence). DNA of the CDR3: TGTGCCAGTAGAGGCCGCGGGACAGGTATGTCCTACGGGCAGTACTTC. Amino acid sequence: CASRGRGTGMSYGQYF.

This CDR3 is CASRVHQGGEQYF. The DNA of the CDR3 is TGTGCCAGCAGAGTCCATCAGGGGGGCGAGCAGTACTTC. The rearrangement uses TRBV6-6 and TRBJ2-7; D is perhaps TRBD1 (7 bases). Germline lookup yields CDR1 MNHNY and CDR2 SVGAGI (reference sequence). V lost 6 bases to trimming and J lost 6 bases, with 15 bases between them. The CDR3 extends over 13 amino acids.